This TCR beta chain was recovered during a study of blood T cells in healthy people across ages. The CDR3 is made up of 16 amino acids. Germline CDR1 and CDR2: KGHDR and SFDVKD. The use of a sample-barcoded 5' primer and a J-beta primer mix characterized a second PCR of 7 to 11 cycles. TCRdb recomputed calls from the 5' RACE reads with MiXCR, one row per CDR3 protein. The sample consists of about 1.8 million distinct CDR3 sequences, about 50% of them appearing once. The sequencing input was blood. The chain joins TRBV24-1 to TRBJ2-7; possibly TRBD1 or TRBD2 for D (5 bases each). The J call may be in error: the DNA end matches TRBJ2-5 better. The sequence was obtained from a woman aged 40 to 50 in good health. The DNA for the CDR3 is TGTGCCACCAGTGATGCCGCGGCAGGGAGCGGAGAGACCCAGTACTTC. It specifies CATSDAAAGSGETQYF.